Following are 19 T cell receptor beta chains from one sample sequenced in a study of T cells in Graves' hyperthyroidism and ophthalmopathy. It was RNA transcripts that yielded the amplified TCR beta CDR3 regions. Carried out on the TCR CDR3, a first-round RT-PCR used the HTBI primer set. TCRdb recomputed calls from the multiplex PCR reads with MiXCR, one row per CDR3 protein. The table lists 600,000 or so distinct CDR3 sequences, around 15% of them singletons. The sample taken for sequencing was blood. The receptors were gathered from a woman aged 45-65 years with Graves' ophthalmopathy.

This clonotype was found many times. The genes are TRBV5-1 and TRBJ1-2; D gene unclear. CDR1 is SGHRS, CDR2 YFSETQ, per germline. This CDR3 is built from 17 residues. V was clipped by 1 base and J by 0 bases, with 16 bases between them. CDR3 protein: CASSLRDTPAPNYGYTF. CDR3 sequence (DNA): TGCGCCAGCAGCTTGAGAGATACACCAGCTCCTAACTATGGCTACACCTTC. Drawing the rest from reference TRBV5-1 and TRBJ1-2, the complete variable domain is KAGVTQTPRYLIKTRGQQVTLSCSPISGHRSVSWYQQTPGQGLQFLFEYFSETQRNKGNFPGRFSGRQFSNSRSEMNVSTLELGDSALYLCASSLRDTPAPNYGYTFGSGTRLTVV.

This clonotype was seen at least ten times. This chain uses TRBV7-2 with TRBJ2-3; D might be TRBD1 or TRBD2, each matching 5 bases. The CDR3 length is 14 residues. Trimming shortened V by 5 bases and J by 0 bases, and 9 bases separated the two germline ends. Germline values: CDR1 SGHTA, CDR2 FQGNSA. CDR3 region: CASSKRDSTDTQYF. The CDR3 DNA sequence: TGTGCCAGCAGCAAACGGGACAGCACAGATACGCAGTATTTT.

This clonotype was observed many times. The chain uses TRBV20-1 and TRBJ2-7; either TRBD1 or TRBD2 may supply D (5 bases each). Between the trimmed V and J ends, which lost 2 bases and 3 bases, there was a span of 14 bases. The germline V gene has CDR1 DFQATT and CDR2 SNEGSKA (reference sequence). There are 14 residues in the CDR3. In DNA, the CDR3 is TGCAGTGCTAGAAGGGGTGGGAGCGACTACGAGCAGTACTTC. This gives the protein CSARRGGSDYEQYF.

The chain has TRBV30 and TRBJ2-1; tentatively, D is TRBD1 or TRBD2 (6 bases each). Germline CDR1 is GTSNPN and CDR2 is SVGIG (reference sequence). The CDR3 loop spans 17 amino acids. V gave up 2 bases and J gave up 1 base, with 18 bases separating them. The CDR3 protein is CAWSSQGRIRSYNEQFF. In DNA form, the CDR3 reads TGTGCCTGGAGTAGTCAGGGGAGGATCCGGTCCTACAATGAGCAGTTCTTC.

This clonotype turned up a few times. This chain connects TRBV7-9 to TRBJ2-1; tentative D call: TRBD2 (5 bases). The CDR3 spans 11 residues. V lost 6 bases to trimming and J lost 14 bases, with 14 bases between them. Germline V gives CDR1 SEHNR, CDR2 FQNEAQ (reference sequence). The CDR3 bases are TGTGCCAGCAGTCCCGAGGGCCGGGAGTTCTTC. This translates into CASSPEGREFF.

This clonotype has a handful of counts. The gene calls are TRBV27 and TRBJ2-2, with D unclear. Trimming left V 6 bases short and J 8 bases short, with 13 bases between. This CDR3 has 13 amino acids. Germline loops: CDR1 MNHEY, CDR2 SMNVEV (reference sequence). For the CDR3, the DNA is TGTGCCAGCAGCCCGGAGCTGTGGGGGGAGCTGTTTTTT. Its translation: CASSPELWGELFF.

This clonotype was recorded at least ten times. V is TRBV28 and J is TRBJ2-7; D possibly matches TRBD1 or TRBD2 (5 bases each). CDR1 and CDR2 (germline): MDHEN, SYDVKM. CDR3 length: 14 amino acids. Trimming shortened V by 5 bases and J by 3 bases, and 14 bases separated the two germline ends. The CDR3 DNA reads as TGTGCCAGCAGTGGACACCGGGAACTCTACGAGCAGTACTTC. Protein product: CASSGHRELYEQYF.

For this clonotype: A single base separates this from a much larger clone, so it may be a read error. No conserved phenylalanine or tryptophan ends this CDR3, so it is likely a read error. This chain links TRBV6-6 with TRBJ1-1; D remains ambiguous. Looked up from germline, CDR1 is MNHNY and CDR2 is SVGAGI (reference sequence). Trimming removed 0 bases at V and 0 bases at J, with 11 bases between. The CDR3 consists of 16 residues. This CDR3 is CASSYSMGQVNTEAFL. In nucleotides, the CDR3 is TGTGCCAGCAGTTACTCGATGGGTCAGGTGAACACTGAAGCTTTCCTT.

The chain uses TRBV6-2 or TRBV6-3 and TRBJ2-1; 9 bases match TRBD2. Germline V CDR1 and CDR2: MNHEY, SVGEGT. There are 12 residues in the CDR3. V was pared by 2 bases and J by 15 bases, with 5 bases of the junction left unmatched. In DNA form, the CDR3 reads TGTGCCAGCAGTTACGGGGGGACTAGCCTGTTCTTC. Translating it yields CASSYGGTSLFF.

DNA for the CDR3: TGTGCCAGTAGTATACAGGGGGCCCCGAACACTGAAGCTTTCTTT. Translated: CASSIQGAPNTEAFF. The chain combines TRBV19 with TRBJ1-1, with 8 bases fitting TRBD1. The CDR3 is 15 residues long. Germline assignment: CDR1 LNHDA and CDR2 SQIVND (reference sequence). V lost 2 bases and J lost 1; bases outside the gene matches: 3.

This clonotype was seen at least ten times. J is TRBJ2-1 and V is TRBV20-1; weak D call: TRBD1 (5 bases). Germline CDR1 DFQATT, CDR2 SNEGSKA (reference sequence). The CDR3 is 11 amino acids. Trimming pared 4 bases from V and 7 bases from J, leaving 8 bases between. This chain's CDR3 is CSANPGNEQFF. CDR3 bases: TGCAGTGCTAATCCAGGGAATGAGCAGTTCTTC.

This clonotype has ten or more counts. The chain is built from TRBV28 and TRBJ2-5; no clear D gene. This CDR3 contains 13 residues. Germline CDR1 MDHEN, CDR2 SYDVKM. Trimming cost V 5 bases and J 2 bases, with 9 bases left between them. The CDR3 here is CASSPTSQETQYF. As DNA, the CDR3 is TGTGCCAGCAGTCCAACTTCTCAAGAGACCCAGTACTTC.

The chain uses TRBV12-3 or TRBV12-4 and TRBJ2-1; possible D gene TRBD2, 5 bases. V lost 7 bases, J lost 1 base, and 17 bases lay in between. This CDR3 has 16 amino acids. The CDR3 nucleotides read TGTGCCAGCACCACTCGATGTAGCGTATCCTACAATGAGCAGTTCTTC. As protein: CASTTRCSVSYNEQFF.

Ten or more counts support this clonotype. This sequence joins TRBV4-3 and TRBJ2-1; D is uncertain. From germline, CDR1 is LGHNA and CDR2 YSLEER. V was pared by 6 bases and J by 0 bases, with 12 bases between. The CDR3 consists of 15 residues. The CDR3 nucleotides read TGCGCCAGCAGGACCCGGTACAGCTCCTACAATGAGCAGTTCTTC. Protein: CASRTRYSSYNEQFF.

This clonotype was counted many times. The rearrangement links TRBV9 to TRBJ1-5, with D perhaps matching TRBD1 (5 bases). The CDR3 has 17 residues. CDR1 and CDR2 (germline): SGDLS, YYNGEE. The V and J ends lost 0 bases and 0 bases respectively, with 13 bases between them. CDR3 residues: CASSVDGARHSNQPQHF. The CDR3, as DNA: TGTGCCAGCAGCGTAGACGGGGCCAGGCATAGCAATCAGCCCCAGCATTTT.

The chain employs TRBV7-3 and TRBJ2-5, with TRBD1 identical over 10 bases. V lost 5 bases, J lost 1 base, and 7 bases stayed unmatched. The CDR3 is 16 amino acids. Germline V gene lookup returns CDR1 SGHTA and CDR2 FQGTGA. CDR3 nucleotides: TGTGCCAGCAGCGACCCGGGACAGGGGCCCCAAGAGACCCAGTACTTC. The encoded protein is CASSDPGQGPQETQYF. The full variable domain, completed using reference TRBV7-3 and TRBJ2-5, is GAGVSQTPSNKVTEKGKYVELRCDPISGHTALYWYRQSLGQGPEFLIYFQGTGAADDSGLPNDRFFAVRPEGSVSTLKIQRTERGDSAVYLCASSDPGQGPQETQYFGPGTRLLVL.

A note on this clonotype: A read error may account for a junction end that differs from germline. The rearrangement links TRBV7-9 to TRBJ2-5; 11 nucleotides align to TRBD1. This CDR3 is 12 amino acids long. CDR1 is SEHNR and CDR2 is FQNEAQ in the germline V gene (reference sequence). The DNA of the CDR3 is TGTGCCAGCAGCTTGTGGCCGGGACAGGGGGACTTC. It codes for CASSLWPGQGDF.

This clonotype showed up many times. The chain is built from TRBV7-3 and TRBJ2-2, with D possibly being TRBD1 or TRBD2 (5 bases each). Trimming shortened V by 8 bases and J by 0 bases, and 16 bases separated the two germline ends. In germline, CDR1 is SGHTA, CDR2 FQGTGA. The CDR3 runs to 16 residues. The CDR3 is CASGQRGRSNTGELFF. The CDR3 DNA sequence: TGTGCCAGCGGTCAACGGGGCAGGTCGAACACCGGGGAGCTGTTTTTT.

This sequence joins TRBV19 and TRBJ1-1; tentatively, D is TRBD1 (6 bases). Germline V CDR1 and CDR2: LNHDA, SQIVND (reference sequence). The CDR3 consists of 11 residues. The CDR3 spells CVTGAGGEAFF. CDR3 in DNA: TGTGTAACGGGGGCCGGGGGTGAAGCTTTCTTT.